This passage covers 3 T cell receptor beta chains from one sample sequenced in a study of molecular identifiers for immune sequencing clone quantification. In TCRdb, the PCR reads were re-called with MiXCR into one record per CDR3 protein. There are about 100,000 distinct CDR3 sequences in the sample; roughly 34% occur only once, and 4% to 4.5% lies in the top ten. The sample was naive CD8+ T cells from blood, with Jurkat cell RNA spiked in. Subset: FACS-sorted CD8+CD4-CCR7+CD45RA+ naive T cells. The receptors here all came from a human donor in good health. Some libraries in this study had Jurkat cell RNA spiked in.

This clonotype was picked up many times. The rearrangement links TRBV7-9 to TRBJ2-2; no clear D gene. The CDR3 loop spans 11 amino acids. The ends were cut back, 5 bases at V and 10 bases at J, with 8 bases in the middle. Germline V gene data show CDR1 as SEHNR and CDR2 as FQNEAQ (reference sequence). CDR3: CASSARTELFF. CDR3 nucleotide sequence: TGTGCCAGCAGCGCCAGAACGGAGCTGTTTTTT.

The sample holds a few counts of this clonotype. The J gene is TRBJ2-7, the V gene TRBV5-1, with D uncertain. Germline loops: CDR1 SGHRS, CDR2 YFSETQ. The V end was cut by 6 bases, the J end by 7 bases, with 26 bases between. CDR3 size: 16 residues. The CDR3 sequence: CASNPRYPGNLEEQYF. The CDR3 nucleotides are TGCGCCAGCAACCCGAGATACCCGGGTAATTTGGAGGAGCAGTACTTC. The complete variable domain, with remaining parts taken from reference TRBV5-1 and TRBJ2-7, reads KAGVTQTPRYLIKTRGQQVTLSCSPISGHRSVSWYQQTPGQGLQFLFEYFSETQRNKGNFPGRFSGRQFSNSRSEMNVSTLELGDSALYLCASNPRYPGNLEEQYFGPGTRLTVT.

The J gene is TRBJ2-7, the V gene TRBV20-1; D is tentatively TRBD1 or TRBD2 (5 bases each). The ends were cut back, 5 bases at V and 2 bases at J, with 13 bases in the middle. The CDR3 covers 13 residues. Germline CDR1 reads DFQATT; CDR2 reads SNEGSKA (reference sequence). Written as DNA, the CDR3 is TGCAGTGCTGGGACCCCCTGGACCTACGAGCAGTACTTC. It yields the protein CSAGTPWTYEQYF.